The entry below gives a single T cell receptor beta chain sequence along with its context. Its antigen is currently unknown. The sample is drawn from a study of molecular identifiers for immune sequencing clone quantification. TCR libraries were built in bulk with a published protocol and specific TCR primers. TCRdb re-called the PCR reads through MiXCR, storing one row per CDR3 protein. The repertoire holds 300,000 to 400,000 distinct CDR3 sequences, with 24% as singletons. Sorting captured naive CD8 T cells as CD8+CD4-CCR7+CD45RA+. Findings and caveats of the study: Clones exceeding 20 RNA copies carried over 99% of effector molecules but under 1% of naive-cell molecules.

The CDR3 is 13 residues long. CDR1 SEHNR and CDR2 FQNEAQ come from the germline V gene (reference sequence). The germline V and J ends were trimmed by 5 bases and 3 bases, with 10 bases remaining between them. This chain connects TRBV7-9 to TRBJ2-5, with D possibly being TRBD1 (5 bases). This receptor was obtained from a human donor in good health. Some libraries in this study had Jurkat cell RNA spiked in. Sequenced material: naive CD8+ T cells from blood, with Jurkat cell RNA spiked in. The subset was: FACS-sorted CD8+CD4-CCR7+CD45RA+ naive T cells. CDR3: CASSASREETQYF. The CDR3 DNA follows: TGTGCCAGCAGCGCGAGCAGGGAAGAGACCCAGTACTTC. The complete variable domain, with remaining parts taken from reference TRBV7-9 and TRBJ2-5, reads DTGVSQNPRHKITKRGQNVTFRCDPISEHNRLYWYRQTLGQGPEFLTYFQNEAQLEKSRLLSDRFSAERPKGSFSTLEIQRTEQGDSAMYLCASSASREETQYFGPGTRLLVL.